The T cell receptor (beta chain) described here comes from a study of T cell changes during pregnancy in multiple sclerosis. Looked up from germline, CDR1 is MNHEY and CDR2 is SMNVEV (reference sequence). The CDR3 spans 16 residues. Trimming cost V 6 bases and J 2 bases; bases outside gene matches: 6. Only in-frame clones appear in the TCRdb table, and some are missing; sequencing was by immunoSEQ multiplex PCR. The top ten hold about 0.78% of the sample, which has tens of thousands of clones, 85% to 95% seen once. Sequences were derived from peripheral blood, sampled in the third trimester of pregnancy. V usage is TRBV27 and J usage is TRBJ1-5; 11 bases map to TRBD1. This receptor was obtained from a female donor with multiple sclerosis, enrolled in a pregnancy study. The CDR3 sequence is CASSPGQGGGNQPQHF. In DNA, the CDR3 is TGTGCCAGCAGCCCGGGACAGGGGGGAGGCAATCAGCCCCAGCATTTT.